This T cell receptor beta chain was found in a study of type 1 regulatory T cells. To note about this clonotype: The antigen is unknown.

TCRdb re-derived calls from the reads in MiXCR, one entry per CDR3 protein. The data show 20,000 or so distinct CDR3 sequences, over 40% seen once. Germline values: CDR1 SNHLY, CDR2 FYNNEI. The CDR3 consists of 14 residues. Trimming removed 2 bases from V and 3 bases from J, with 10 bases in between. The sequence derives from a human donor in good health. The gene calls are TRBV2 and TRBJ1-2; D possibly corresponds to TRBD1 (5 bases). Sample: cultured T cells, either the whole culture or a sorted T cell fraction (not recorded which). CDR3 nucleotide sequence: TGTGCCAGCAGTGAATCAGGGTTATACTATGGCTACACCTTC. This translates into CASSESGLYYGYTF.